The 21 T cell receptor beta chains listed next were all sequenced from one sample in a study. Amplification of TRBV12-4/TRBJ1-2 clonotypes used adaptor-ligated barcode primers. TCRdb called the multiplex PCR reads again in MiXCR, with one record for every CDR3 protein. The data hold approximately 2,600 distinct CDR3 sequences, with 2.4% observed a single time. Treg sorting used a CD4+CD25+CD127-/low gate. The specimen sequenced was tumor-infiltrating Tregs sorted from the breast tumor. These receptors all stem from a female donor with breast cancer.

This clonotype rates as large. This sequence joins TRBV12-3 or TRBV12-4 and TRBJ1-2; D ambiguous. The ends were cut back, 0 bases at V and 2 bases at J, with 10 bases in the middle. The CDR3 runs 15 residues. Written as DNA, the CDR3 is TGTGCCAGCAGTTTAGCGCGCAGGCGAAACTATGGCTACACCTTC. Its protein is CASSLARRRNYGYTF.

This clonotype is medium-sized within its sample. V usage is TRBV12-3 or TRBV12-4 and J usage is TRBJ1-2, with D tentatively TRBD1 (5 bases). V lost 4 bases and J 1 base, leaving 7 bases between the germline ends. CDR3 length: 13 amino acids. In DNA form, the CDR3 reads TGTGCCAGCAGTTCACAGGTTAACTATGGCTACACCTTC. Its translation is CASSSQVNYGYTF.

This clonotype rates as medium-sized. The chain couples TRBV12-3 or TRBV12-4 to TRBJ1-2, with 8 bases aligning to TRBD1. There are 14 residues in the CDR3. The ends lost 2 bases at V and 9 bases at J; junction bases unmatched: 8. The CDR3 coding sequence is TGTGCCAGCAGTTTATCGGACAGGGTACTCAGCTACACCTTC. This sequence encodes CASSLSDRVLSYTF.

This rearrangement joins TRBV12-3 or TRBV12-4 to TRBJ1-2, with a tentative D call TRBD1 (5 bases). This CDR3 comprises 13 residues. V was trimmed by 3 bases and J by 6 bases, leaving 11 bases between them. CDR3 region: CASSLGPKHGYTF. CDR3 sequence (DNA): TGTGCCAGCAGTTTGGGACCCAAGCATGGCTACACCTTC.

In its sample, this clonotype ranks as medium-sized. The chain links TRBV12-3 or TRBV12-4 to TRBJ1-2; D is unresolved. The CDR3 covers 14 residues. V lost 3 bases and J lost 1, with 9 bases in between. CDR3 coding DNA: TGTGCCAGCAGTTTCAGCGGGCGTAACTATGGCTACACCTTC. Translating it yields CASSFSGRNYGYTF.

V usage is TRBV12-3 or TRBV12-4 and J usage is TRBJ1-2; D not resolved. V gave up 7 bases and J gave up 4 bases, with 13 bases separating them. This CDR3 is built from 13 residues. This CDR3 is CASNYTAGYGYTF. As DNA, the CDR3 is TGTGCCAGCAATTATACGGCAGGCTATGGCTACACCTTC.

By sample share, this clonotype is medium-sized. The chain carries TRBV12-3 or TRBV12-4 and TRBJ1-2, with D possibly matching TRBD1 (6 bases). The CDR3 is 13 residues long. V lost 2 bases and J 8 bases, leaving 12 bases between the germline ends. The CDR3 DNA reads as TGTGCCAGCAGTTTACCACAGGGATACGGCTACACCTTC. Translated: CASSLPQGYGYTF.

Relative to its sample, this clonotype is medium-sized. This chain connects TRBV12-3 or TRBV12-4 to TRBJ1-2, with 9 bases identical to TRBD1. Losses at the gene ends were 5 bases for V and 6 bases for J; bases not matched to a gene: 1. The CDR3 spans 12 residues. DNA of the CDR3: TGTGCCAGCAGTAGGGACAGGGATGGCTACACCTTC. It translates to CASSRDRDGYTF.

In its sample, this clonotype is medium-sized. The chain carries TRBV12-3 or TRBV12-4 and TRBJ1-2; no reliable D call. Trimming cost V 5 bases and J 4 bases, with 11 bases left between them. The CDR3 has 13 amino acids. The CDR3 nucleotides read TGTGCCAGCAGTCCCCTCTCCAGCTATGGCTACACCTTC. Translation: CASSPLSSYGYTF.

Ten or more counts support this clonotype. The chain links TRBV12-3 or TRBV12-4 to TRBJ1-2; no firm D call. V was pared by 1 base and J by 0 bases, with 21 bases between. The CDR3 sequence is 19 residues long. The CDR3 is CASSLGAGRTSSPNYGYTF. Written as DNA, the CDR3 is TGTGCCAGCAGTTTAGGAGCGGGGAGGACCTCCTCTCCTAACTATGGCTACACCTTC.

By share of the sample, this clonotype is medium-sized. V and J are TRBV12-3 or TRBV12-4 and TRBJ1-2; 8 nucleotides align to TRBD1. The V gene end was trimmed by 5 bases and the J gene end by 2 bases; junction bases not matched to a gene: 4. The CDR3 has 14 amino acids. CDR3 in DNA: TGTGCCAGCAGTGTCGACAGGGGAAACTATGGCTACACCTTC. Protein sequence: CASSVDRGNYGYTF.

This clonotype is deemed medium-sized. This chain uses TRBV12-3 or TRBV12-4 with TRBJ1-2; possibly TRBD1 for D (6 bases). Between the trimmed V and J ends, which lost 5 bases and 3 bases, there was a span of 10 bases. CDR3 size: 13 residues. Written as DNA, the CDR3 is TGTGCCAGCAGTCCCCACAGGGACTATGGCTACACCTTC. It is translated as CASSPHRDYGYTF.

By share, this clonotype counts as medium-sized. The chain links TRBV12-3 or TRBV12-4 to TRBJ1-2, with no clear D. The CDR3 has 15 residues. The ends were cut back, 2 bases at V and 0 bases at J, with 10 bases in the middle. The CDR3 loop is CASSLSRTANYGYTF. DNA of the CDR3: TGTGCCAGCAGTTTATCACGGACGGCTAACTATGGCTACACCTTC.

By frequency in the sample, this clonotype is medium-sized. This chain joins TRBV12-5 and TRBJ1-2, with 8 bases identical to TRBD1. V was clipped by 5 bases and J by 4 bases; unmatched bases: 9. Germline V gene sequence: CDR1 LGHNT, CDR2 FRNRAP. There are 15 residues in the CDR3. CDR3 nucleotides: TGTGCTAGTGGTGATGGACAGGGAACGATCTATGGCTACACCTTC. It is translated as CASGDGQGTIYGYTF.

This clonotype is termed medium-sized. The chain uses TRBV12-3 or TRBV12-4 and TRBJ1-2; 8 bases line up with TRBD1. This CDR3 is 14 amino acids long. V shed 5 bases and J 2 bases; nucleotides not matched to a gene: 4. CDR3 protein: CASSPRQGNYGYTF. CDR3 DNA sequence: TGTGCCAGCAGTCCAAGACAGGGGAACTATGGCTACACCTTC.

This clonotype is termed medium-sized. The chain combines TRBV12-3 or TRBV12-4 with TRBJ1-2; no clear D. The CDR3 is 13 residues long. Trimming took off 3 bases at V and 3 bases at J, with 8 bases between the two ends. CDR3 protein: CASSLQEHYGYTF. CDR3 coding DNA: TGTGCCAGCAGTTTGCAGGAGCACTATGGCTACACCTTC.

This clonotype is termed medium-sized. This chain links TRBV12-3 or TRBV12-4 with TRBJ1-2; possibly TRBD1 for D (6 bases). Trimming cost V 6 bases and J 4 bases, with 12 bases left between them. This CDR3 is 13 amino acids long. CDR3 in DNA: TGTGCCAGCAGATTTACAGGGTTCTATGGCTACACCTTC. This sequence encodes CASRFTGFYGYTF.

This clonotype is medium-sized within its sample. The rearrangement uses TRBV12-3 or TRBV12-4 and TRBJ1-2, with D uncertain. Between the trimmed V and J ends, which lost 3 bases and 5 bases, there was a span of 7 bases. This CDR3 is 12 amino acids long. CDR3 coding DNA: TGTGCCAGCAGTTTGATAAGTTATGGCTACACCTTC. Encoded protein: CASSLISYGYTF.

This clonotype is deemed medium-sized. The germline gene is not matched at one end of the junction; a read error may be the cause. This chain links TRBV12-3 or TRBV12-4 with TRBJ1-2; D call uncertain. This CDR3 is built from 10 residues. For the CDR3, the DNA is TGTGCCAGCAGTTTAGAACGGAAATGCTTC. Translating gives CASSLERKCF.

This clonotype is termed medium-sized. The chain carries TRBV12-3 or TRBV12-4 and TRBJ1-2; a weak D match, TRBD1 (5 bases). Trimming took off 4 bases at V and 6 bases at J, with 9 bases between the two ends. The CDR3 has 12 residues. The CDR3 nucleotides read TGTGCCAGCAGTTCTGGGACGCATGGCTACACCTTC. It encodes CASSSGTHGYTF.

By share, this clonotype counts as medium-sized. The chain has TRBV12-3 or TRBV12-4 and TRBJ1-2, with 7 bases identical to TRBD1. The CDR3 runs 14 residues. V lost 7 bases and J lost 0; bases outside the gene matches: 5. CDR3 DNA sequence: TGTGCCAGCACTCGGGACAGATCTAACTATGGCTACACCTTC. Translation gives CASTRDRSNYGYTF.